A selection of T cell receptor beta chains follows, all from one sample in a study of PD-1 blockade in mismatch repair-deficient tumors. Profiled with immunoSEQ multiplex PCR; TCRdb holds only in-frame clones, not every one. The data contain over 100,000 clones, about 74% of them singletons. The material was peripheral blood, obtained around 60 weeks after starting pembrolizumab. These receptors all stem from an adult with mismatch repair-deficient cancer. CDR3s include the opening cysteine and the closing phenylalanine or tryptophan. A D gene is named only where the DNA matches it firmly. A row's size may be missing; if present it is once, few, many or a size class.

>TRBJ1-3|.|.|TRBV6-5
CASSSLTSVAGNTIYF
TGTGCCAGCAGTTCTTTGACATCAGTGGCTGGAAACACCATATATTTT
>TRBJ1-1|TRBD1|.|TRBV5-1
CASSLGTGRTEAFF
TGCGCCAGCAGCTTGGGGACAGGGAGGACTGAAGCTTTCTTT
>TRBJ2-7|.|few|TRBV19
CASSPLDTYEQYF
TGTGCCAGTAGTCCCCTTGACACTTACGAGCAGTACTTC
>TRBJ2-1|TRBD2|.|TRBV19
CASSIRVAGPSSYNEQFF
TGTGCCAGTAGTATTCGGGTAGCGGGACCCAGCTCCTACAATGAGCAGTTCTTC
>TRBJ2-1|.|.|TRBV7-8
CASSLAGSSHFYNEQFF
TGTGCCAGCAGCTTAGCGGGGAGTTCCCACTTCTACAATGAGCAGTTCTTC
>TRBJ2-7|.|few|TRBV19
CASSTGEWVTYEQYF
TGTGCCAGTAGTACCGGCGAGTGGGTAACCTACGAGCAGTACTTC
>TRBJ2-7|TRBD1|.|TRBV6-1
CASIPFPDRYYEQYF
TGTGCCAGCATCCCATTCCCGGACAGGTACTACGAGCAGTACTTC
>TRBJ2-7|TRBD1|.|TRBV6-5
CASSRDRYYEQYF
TGTGCCAGCAGTCGGGACAGGTACTACGAGCAGTACTTC
>TRBJ1-1|.|.|TRBV5-1
CASSLTGTYTEAFF
TGCGCCAGCAGCTTGACCGGGACTTACACTGAAGCTTTCTTT
>TRBJ2-7|.|.|TRBV10-3
CAISDRGDYEQYF
TGTGCCATCAGTGACAGAGGGGACTACGAGCAGTACTTC
>TRBJ1-4|.|.|TRBV6-6
CASNNREGKLFF
TGTGCCAGCAACAACAGGGAGGGAAAACTGTTTTTT
>TRBJ1-4|.|.|TRBV7-8
CASKRRGSEKLFF
TGTGCCAGCAAGCGAAGGGGGAGTGAAAAACTGTTTTTT
>TRBJ2-3|.|.|TRBV20-1
CVHFGQYF
TGCGTGCATTTTGGGCAGTATTTT
>TRBJ1-2|.|few|TRBV25-1
CASATGSSGYTF
TGTGCCAGCGCTACAGGATCGAGTGGCTACACCTTC